A single TCR beta chain is shown here with its context. These data belong to a study of blood T cells in healthy people across ages. For the second PCR, which ran for about 7 to 11 cycles, a sample-barcoded 5' primer and a J-beta primer mix were used. TCRdb called the 5' RACE reads again in MiXCR, with one record for every CDR3 protein. The sample shows around 1.7 million distinct CDR3 sequences, 28% of them seen only once. The germline CDR1 and CDR2 sequences are SNHLY and FYNNEI. CDR3 length: 16 residues. Trimming removed 2 bases at V and 0 bases at J, with 12 bases between. This receptor was obtained from a woman aged 30 to 39 in good health. The V and J genes are TRBV2 and TRBJ2-3; no definite D call. The sequencing sample was made of blood. This chain's CDR3 is CASSELSSVSTDTQYF. The DNA for the CDR3 is TGTGCCAGCAGTGAACTGAGCTCTGTGAGCACAGATACGCAGTATTTT. Drawing the rest from reference TRBV2 and TRBJ2-3, the complete variable domain is EPEVTQTPSHQVTQMGQEVILRCVPISNHLYFYWYRQILGQKVEFLVSFYNNEISEKSEIFDDQFSVERPDGSNFTLKIRSTKLEDSAMYFCASSELSSVSTDTQYFGPGTRLTVL.